The 11 T cell receptor beta chains below come from one sample, sequenced in a study of control samples from healthy donors and cancer patients. Sequenced by immunoSEQ multiplex PCR; TCRdb stores in-frame clones only, minus some. The table has 150,000 to 170,000 clones, around 96% seen once. Sequencing was done on a sample of blood. All receptors derive from a man aged 40-50 years in good health.

The CDR3 protein is CASSPPNSPLHF. The CDR3, as DNA: TGTGCCAGCTCACCACCTAATTCACCCCTCCACTTT. The rearrangement links TRBV18 to TRBJ1-6, with unresolved D. From germline, CDR1 is KGHSH and CDR2 LQKENI. The CDR3 has 12 residues. The V end lost 0 bases, the J end lost 6 bases, and 0 bases lay between the germline ends.

The V and J genes are TRBV15 and TRBJ1-1; D is perhaps TRBD1 (5 bases). The CDR3 loop spans 13 amino acids. From germline, CDR1 is LNHNV and CDR2 YYDKDF (reference sequence). Trimming took 5 bases from V and 7 from J, leaving 14 bases between them. In DNA, the CDR3 is TGTGCCACCAGCCTTCCGGGGACCTATGAAGCTTTCTTT. Translation gives CATSLPGTYEAFF.

The CDR3 reads CASSDAGSVLYNEQFF. The CDR3 DNA reads as TGTGCCAGTAGTGATGCAGGGTCGGTCCTATACAATGAGCAGTTCTTC. The chain combines TRBV19 with TRBJ2-1; tentative D call: TRBD1 (5 bases). The CDR3 has 16 amino acids. V lost 5 bases to trimming and J lost 4 bases, with 18 bases between them. CDR1 is LNHDA and CDR2 is SQIVND in the germline V gene (reference sequence).

Comment on this clone: An end of the junction differs from the germline gene, which may be a read error. The chain links TRBV7-8 to TRBJ2-5; D possibly corresponds to TRBD1 (6 bases). The CDR3 has 12 residues. Germline V gene lookup returns CDR1 SGHVS and CDR2 FQNEAQ. CDR3 in amino acids: CASSLATGHLHF. DNA for the CDR3: TGTGCCAGCAGCTTAGCGACGGGACACCTACACTTC.

The chain recombines TRBV7-8 with TRBJ1-3, with D hard to call. Trimming shortened V by 5 bases and J by 8 bases, and 16 bases separated the two germline ends. This CDR3 region has 14 residues. The V gene's germline CDR1 is SGHVS and CDR2 FQNEAQ. The chain's CDR3 is CASSPRGLGDTIYF. The CDR3 DNA follows: TGTGCCAGCAGCCCCCGTGGCCTAGGAGACACCATATATTTT.

In DNA, the CDR3 is TGCGCCAGCAGCCAAGTTGGGGGGGGCGATGGCTACACCTTC. Translated, it gives CASSQVGGGDGYTF. V is TRBV4-1 and J is TRBJ1-2; D perhaps matches TRBD1 (6 bases). Per germline, CDR1 MGHRA and CDR2 YSYEKL. The V end was cut by 1 base, the J end by 6 bases, with 12 bases between. CDR3 size: 14 residues.

V usage is TRBV27 and J usage is TRBJ2-3; D remains ambiguous. The CDR3 spans 15 residues. CDR1 and CDR2 (germline): MNHEY, SMNVEV (reference sequence). Trimming pared 4 bases from V and 0 bases from J, leaving 11 bases between. Here the CDR3 DNA reads TGTGCCAGCAGTTCCTACAGAGTTAGCACAGATACGCAGTATTTT. It codes for CASSSYRVSTDTQYF.

V and J are TRBV7-2 and TRBJ1-2; D is unclear. Germline loops: CDR1 SGHTA, CDR2 FQGNSA. V was shortened by 0 bases and J by 4 bases, with 9 bases between the two germline ends. The CDR3 is 14 residues long. The CDR3 spells CASSLASDGYGYTF. The CDR3 region has the DNA TGTGCCAGCAGCTTAGCGTCGGACGGCTATGGCTACACCTTC.

The sample holds a few counts of this clone. The chain couples TRBV4-1 to TRBJ2-2; tentative D call: TRBD2 (5 bases). Deletions cut 2 bases from V and 2 bases from J, with 15 bases between. Germline V gene lookup returns CDR1 MGHRA and CDR2 YSYEKL. This CDR3 region has 17 residues. The CDR3, as DNA: TGCGCCAGCAGCCAAATAGGACTGAAGGTCAACACCGGGGAGCTGTTTTTT. Its translation: CASSQIGLKVNTGELFF.

The CDR3 bases are TGCAGCGGTGGAACGACAGGGTTTGAAAAACTGTTTTTT. Translating it yields CSGGTTGFEKLFF. The chain has TRBV29-1 and TRBJ1-4; 7 bases map to TRBD1. This CDR3 has 13 amino acids. The V gene end was trimmed by 7 bases and the J gene end by 7 bases; junction bases not matched to a gene: 9. CDR1 SQVTM and CDR2 ANQGSEA come from the germline V gene.

Here the CDR3 DNA reads TGTGCCAGCAGCTTAGTAGCGGGTCGGGGAAACACCATATATTTT. It is translated as CASSLVAGRGNTIYF. V and J are TRBV11-2 and TRBJ1-3; D is unclear. This CDR3 region has 15 residues. Germline loops: CDR1 SGHAT, CDR2 FQNNGV. The V and J ends lost 1 base and 4 bases respectively, with 11 bases between them.